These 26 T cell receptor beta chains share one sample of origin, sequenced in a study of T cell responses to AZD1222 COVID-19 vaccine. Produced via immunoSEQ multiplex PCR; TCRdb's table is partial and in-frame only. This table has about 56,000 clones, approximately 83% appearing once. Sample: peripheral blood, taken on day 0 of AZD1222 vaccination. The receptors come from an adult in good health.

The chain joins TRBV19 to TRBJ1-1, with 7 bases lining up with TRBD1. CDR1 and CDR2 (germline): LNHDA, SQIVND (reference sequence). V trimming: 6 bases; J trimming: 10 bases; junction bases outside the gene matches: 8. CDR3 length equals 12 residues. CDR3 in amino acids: CASSELQGLAFF. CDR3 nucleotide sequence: TGTGCCAGTAGCGAGCTACAGGGGCTAGCTTTCTTT.

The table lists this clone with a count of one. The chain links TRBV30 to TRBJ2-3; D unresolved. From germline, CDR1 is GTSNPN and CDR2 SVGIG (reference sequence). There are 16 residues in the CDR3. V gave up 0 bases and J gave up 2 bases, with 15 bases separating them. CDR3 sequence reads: CAWSVLNSRHTDTQYF. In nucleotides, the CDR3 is TGTGCCTGGAGTGTACTCAACAGTCGGCACACAGATACGCAGTATTTT.

The CDR3 reads CASSSGSYEQYF. The DNA for the CDR3 is TGTGCCAGCAGCTCCGGATCGTACGAGCAGTACTTC. This sequence joins TRBV9 and TRBJ2-7; D is uncertain. The V gene lost 4 bases and the J gene lost 4 bases, with 9 bases spanning the gap. CDR3 length: 12 amino acids. In germline, CDR1 is SGDLS, CDR2 YYNGEE.

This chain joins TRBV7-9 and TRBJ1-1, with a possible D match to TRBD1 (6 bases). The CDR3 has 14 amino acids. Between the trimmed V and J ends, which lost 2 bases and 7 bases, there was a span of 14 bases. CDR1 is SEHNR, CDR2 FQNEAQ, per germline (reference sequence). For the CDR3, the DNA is TGTGCCAGCAGCTTAACAGGGATCCGTGGTGAAGCTTTCTTT. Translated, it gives CASSLTGIRGEAFF.

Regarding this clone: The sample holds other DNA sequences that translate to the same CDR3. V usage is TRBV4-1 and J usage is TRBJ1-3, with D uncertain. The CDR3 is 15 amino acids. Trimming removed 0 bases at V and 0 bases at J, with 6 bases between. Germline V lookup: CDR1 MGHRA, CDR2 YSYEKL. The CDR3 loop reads CASSQDRSSGNTIYF. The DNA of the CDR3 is TGCGCCAGCAGCCAAGACCGGAGCTCTGGAAACACCATATATTTT.

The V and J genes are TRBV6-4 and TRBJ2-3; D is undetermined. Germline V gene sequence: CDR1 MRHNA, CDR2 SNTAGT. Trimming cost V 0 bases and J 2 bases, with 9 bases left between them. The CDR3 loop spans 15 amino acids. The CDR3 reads CASSDSSPLTDTQYF. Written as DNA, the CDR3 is TGTGCCAGCAGTGACTCGTCACCACTCACAGATACGCAGTATTTT.

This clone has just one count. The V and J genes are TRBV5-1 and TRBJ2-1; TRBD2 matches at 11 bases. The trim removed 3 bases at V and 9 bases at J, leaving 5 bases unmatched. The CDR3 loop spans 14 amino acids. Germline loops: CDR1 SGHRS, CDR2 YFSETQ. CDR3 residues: CASSSLAGGGEQFF. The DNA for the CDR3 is TGCGCCAGCAGCTCCCTAGCGGGGGGAGGTGAGCAGTTCTTC. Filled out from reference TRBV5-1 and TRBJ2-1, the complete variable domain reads KAGVTQTPRYLIKTRGQQVTLSCSPISGHRSVSWYQQTPGQGLQFLFEYFSETQRNKGNFPGRFSGRQFSNSRSEMNVSTLELGDSALYLCASSSLAGGGEQFFGPGTRLTVL.

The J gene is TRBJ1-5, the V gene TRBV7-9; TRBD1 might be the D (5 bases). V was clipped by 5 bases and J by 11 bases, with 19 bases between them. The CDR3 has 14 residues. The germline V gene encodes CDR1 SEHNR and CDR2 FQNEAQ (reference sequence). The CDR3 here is CASSPPGAQGAQHF. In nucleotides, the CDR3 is TGTGCCAGCAGCCCCCCCGGAGCCCAAGGGGCCCAGCATTTT.

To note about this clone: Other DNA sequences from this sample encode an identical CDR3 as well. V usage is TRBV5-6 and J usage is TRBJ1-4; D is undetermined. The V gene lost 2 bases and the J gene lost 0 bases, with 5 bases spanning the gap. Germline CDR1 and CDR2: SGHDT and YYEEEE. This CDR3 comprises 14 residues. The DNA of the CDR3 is TGTGCCAGCAGCTTAGTTGCAACTAATGAAAAACTGTTTTTT. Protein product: CASSLVATNEKLFF.

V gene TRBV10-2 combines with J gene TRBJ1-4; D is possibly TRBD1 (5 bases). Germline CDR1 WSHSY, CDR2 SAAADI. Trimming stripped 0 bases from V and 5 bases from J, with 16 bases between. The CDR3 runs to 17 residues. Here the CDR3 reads CASSESGPGIPNEKLFF. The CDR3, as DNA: TGCGCCAGCAGTGAGTCCGGCCCAGGGATCCCCAATGAAAAACTGTTTTTT.

The CDR3 DNA is TGCGCCAGCAGCTGGGGACAGGATTCAGATACGCAGTATTTT. Its protein is CASSWGQDSDTQYF. The gene calls are TRBV5-1 and TRBJ2-3; 8 positions match TRBD1. Germline V gene data show CDR1 as SGHRS and CDR2 as YFSETQ. With 3 bases clipped from V and 4 bases from J, the junction kept 4 bases outside the gene matches. CDR3 length equals 14 residues.

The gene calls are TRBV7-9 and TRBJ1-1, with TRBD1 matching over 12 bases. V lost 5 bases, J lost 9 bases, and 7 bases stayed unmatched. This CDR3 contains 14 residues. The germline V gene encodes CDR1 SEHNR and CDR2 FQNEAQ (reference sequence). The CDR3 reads CASSLGQGALKAFF. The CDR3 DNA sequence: TGTGCCAGCAGCCTGGGACAGGGGGCTCTCAAAGCTTTCTTT.

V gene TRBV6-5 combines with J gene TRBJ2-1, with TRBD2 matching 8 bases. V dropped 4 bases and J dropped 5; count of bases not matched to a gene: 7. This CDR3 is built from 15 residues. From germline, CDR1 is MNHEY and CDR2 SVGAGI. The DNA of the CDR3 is TGTGCCAGCAGTTCCGGTGCAGCGGGGGACAATGAGCAGTTCTTC. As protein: CASSSGAAGDNEQFF.

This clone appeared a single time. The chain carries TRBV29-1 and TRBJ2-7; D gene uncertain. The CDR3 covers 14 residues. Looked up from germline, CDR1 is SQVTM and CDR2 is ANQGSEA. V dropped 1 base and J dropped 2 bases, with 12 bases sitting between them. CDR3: CSVEVGQPPYEQYF. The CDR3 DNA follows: TGCAGCGTTGAAGTAGGCCAGCCCCCCTACGAGCAGTACTTC.

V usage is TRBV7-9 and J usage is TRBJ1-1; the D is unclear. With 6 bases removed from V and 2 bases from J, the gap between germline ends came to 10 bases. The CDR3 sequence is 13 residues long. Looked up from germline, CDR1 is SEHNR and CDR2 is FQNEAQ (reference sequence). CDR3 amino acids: CASSRAVNTEAFF. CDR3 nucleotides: TGTGCCAGCAGTAGGGCGGTAAACACTGAAGCTTTCTTT.

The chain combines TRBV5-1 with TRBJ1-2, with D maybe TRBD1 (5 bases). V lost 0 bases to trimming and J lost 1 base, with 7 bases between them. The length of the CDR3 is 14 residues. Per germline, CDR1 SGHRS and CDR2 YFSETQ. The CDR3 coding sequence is TGCGCCAGCAGCTTGGGGACACTTAACTATGGCTACACCTTC. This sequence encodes CASSLGTLNYGYTF.

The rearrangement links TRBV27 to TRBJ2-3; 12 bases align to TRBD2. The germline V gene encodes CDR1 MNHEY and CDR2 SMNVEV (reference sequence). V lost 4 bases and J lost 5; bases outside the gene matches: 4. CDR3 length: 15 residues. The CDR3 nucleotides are TGTGCCAGCAGTTCACTAGCGGGGGGCGAAGATACGCAGTATTTT. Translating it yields CASSSLAGGEDTQYF.

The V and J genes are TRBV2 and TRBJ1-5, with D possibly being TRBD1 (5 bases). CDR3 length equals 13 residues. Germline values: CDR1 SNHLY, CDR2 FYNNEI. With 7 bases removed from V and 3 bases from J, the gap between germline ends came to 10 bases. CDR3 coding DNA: TGTGCCAGCACGCGGGGGTTCAATCAGCCCCAGCATTTT. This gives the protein CASTRGFNQPQHF.

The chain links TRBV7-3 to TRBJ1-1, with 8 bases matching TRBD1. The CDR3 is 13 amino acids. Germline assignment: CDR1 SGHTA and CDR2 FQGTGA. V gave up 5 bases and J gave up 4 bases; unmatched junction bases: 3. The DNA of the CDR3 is TGTGCCAGCAGCGTGACAGGGGTCACTGAAGCTTTCTTT. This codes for CASSVTGVTEAFF.

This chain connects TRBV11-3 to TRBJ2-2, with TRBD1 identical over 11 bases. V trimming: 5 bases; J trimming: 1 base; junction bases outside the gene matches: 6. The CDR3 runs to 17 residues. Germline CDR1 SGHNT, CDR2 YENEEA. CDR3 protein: CASSAGTGGRNTGELFF. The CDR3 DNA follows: TGTGCCAGCAGCGCCGGGACAGGGGGTCGGAACACCGGGGAGCTGTTTTTT.

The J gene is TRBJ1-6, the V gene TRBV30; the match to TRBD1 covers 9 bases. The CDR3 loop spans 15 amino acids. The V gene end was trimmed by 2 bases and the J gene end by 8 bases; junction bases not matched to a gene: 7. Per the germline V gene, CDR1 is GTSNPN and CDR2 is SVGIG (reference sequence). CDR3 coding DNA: TGTGCCTGGAGTATCGGGACAGGGAACTATTCACCCCTCCACTTT. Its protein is CAWSIGTGNYSPLHF.

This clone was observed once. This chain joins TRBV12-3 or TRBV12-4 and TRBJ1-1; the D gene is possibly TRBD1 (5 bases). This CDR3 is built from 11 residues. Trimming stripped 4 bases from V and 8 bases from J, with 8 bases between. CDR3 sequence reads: CASSYDREAFF. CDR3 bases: TGTGCCAGCAGTTACGACAGAGAAGCTTTCTTT.

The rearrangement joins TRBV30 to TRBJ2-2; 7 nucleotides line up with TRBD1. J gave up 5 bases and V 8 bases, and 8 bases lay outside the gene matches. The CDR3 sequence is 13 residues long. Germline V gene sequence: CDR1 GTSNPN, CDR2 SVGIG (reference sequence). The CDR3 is CARKTGLTGELFF. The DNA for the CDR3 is TGTGCCCGGAAGACAGGGCTAACCGGGGAGCTGTTTTTT.

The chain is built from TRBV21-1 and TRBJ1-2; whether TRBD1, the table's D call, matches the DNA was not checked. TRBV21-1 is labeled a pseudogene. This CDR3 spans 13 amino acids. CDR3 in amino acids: CASSNRTVYGYTF. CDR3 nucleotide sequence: TGTGCCAGCAGCAACCGGACAGTCTATGGCTACACCTTC.

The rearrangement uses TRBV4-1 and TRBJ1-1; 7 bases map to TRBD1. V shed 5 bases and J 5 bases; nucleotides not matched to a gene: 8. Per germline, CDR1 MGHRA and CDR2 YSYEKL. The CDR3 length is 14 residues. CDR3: CASSTRTGGTEAFF. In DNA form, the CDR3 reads TGCGCCAGCAGCACGCGGACAGGCGGGACTGAAGCTTTCTTT.

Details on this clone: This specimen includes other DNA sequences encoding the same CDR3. DNA of the CDR3: TGTGCCAGCAGTTTTTGGCCGGGGTTGATGGGCGGGGTAGGCAGGGGTGGCAATCAGCCCCAGCATTTT. Its translation is CASSFWPGLMGGVGRGGNQPQHF. The rearrangement joins TRBV28 to TRBJ1-5, with D possibly matching TRBD1 (6 bases). The CDR3 is made up of 23 amino acids. CDR1 is MDHEN, CDR2 SYDVKM, per germline. V gave up 3 bases and J gave up 2 bases, with 35 bases separating them.